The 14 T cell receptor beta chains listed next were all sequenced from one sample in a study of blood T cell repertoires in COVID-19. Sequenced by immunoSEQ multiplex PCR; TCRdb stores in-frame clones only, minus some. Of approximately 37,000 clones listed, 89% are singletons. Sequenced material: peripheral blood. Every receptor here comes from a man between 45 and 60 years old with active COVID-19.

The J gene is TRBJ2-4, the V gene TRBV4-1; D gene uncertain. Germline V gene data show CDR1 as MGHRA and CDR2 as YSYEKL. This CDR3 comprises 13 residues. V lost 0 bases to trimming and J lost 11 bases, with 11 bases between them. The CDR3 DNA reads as TGCGCCAGCAGCCAAGATTTGAGGTTCGTTCAGTACTTC. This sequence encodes CASSQDLRFVQYF.

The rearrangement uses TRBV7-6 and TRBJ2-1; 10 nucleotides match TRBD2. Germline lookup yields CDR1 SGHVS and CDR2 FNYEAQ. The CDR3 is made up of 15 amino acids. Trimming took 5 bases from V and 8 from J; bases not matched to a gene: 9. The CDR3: CASSPSGSGGDEQFF. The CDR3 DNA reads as TGTGCCAGCAGCCCTAGCGGGAGTGGCGGGGATGAGCAGTTCTTC. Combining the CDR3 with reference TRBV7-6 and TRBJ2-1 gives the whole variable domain GAGVSQSPRYKVTKRGQDVALRCDPISGHVSLYWYRQALGQGPEFLTYFNYEAQQDKSGLPNDRFSAERPEGSISTLTIQRTEQRDSAMYRCASSPSGSGGDEQFFGPGTRLTVL.

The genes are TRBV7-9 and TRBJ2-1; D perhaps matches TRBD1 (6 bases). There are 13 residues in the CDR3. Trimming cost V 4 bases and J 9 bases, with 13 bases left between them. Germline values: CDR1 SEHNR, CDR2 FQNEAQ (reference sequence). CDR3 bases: TGTGCCAGCAGCTCTGAGGGGGTGGCTGAGCAGTTCTTC. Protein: CASSSEGVAEQFF. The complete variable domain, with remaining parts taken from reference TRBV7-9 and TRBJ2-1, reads DTGVSQNPRHKITKRGQNVTFRCDPISEHNRLYWYRQTLGQGPEFLTYFQNEAQLEKSRLLSDRFSAERPKGSFSTLEIQRTEQGDSAMYLCASSSEGVAEQFFGPGTRLTVL.

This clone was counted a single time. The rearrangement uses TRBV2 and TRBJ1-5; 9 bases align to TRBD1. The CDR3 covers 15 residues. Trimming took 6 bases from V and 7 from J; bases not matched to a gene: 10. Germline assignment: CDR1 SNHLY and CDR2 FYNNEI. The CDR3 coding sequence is TGTGCCAGCAGCCCGGGGACAGGGACGGGGCAGCCCCAGCATTTT. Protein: CASSPGTGTGQPQHF.

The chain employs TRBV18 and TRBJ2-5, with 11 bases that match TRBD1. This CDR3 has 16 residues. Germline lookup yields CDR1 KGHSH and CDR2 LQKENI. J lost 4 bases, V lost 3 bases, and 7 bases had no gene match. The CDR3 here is CASSPRTGGVAETQYF. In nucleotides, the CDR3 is TGTGCCAGCTCACCCCGGACAGGGGGCGTAGCAGAGACCCAGTACTTC.

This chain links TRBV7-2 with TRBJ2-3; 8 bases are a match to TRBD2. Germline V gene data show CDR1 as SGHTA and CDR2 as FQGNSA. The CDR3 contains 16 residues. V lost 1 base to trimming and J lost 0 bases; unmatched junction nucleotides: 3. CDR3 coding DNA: TGTGCCAGCAGCTTAGAAGTAGCGGGGAGCACAGATACGCAGTATTTT. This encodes CASSLEVAGSTDTQYF.

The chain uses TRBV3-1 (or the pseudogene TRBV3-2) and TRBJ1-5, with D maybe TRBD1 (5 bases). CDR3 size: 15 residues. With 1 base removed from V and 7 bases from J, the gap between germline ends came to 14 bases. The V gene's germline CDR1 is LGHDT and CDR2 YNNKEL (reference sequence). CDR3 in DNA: TGTGCCAGCAGCCAAGCGCCCGGGGGGGAACAGCCCCAGCATTTT. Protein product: CASSQAPGGEQPQHF.

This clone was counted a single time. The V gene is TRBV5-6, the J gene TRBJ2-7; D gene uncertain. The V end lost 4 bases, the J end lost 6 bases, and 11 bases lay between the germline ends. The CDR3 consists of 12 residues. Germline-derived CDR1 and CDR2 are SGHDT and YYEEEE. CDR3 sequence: CASSPGPFEQYF. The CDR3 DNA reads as TGTGCCAGCAGCCCAGGTCCCTTCGAGCAGTACTTC.

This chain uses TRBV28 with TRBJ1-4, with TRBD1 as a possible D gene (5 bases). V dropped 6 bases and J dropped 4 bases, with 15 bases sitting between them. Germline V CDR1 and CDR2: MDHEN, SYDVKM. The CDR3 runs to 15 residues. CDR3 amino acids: CASSPPGSNNEKLFF. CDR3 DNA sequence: TGTGCCAGCAGCCCCCCAGGGTCAAATAATGAAAAACTGTTTTTT.

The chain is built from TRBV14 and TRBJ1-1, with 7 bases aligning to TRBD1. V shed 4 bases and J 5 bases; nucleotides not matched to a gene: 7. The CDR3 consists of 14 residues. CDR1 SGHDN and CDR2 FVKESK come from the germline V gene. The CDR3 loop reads CASSLTTGRTEAFF. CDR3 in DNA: TGTGCCAGCAGCCTAACGACAGGGCGGACTGAAGCTTTCTTT.

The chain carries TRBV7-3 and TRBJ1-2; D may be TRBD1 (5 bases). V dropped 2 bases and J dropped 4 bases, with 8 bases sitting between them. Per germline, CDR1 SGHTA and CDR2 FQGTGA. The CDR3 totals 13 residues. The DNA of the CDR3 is TGTGCCAGCAGCTTAGGGGGAGGCTATGGCTACACCTTC. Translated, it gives CASSLGGGYGYTF.

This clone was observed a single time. The CDR3 reads CASRWTSGETQYF. For the CDR3, the DNA is TGTGCCAGCAGATGGACTAGTGGGGAGACCCAGTACTTC. This rearrangement joins TRBV7-6 to TRBJ2-5; 7 nucleotides line up with TRBD2. This CDR3 is 13 amino acids long. V gave up 6 bases and J gave up 5 bases; unmatched junction bases: 6. Germline V CDR1 and CDR2: SGHVS, FNYEAQ. The full variable domain, rest sourced from reference TRBV7-6 and TRBJ2-5, is GAGVSQSPRYKVTKRGQDVALRCDPISGHVSLYWYRQALGQGPEFLTYFNYEAQQDKSGLPNDRFSAERPEGSISTLTIQRTEQRDSAMYRCASRWTSGETQYFGPGTRLLVL.

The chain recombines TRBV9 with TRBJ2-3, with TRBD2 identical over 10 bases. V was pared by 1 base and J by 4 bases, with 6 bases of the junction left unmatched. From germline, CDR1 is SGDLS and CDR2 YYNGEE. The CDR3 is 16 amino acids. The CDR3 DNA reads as TGTGCCAGCAGCGTATTTTCTAGCGGGAGCGCAGATACGCAGTATTTT. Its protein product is CASSVFSSGSADTQYF.

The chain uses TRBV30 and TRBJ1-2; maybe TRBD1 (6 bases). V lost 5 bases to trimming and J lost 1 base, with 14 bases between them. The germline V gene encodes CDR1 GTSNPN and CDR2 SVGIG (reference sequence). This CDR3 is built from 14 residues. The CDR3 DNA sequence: TGTGCCTGGCTCCTAACAGGGATTAACTATGGCTACACCTTC. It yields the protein CAWLLTGINYGYTF.